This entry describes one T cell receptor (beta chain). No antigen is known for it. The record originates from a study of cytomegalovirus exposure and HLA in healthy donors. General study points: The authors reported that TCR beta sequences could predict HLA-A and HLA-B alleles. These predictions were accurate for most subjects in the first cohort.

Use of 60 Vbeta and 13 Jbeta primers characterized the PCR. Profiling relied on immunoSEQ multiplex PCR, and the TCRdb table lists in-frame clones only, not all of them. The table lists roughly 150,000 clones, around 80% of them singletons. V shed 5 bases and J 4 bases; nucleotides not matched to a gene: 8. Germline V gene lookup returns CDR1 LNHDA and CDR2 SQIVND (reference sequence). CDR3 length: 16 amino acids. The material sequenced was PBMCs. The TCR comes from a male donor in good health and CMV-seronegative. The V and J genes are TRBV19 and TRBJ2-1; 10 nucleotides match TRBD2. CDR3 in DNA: TGTGCCAGTAGTTCTACCGGGACTAGCGAATACAATGAGCAGTTCTTC. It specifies CASSSTGTSEYNEQFF.